The 5 T cell receptor beta chains below all came from one sample that was sequenced in a study of shared clonotypes between healthy human individuals. CD45RO-negative CD8 cells positively selected for CCR7 made up the naive population, which excluded terminally differentiated effector memory CD45RA+ cells. Assay: immunoSEQ multiplex PCR; the TCRdb copy retains only in-frame clones and omits some. Among around 620,000 clones, 90% to 95% were seen once, and the ten largest hold approximately 0.12%. The sample taken for sequencing was naive CD8+ T cells sorted from blood. These receptor sequences come from a woman in her twenties or thirties in good health.

The chain couples TRBV28 to TRBJ2-3; TRBD1 agrees at 8 bases. Germline values: CDR1 MDHEN, CDR2 SYDVKM. V lost 4 bases to trimming and J lost 2 bases; unmatched junction nucleotides: 8. The CDR3 has 16 residues. CDR3 DNA: TGTGCCAGCAGTTCCCCCGGGACAGGACACACAGATACGCAGTATTTT. Residues: CASSSPGTGHTDTQYF.

The chain uses TRBV25-1 and TRBJ2-3; 8 bases align to TRBD1. V lost 1 base, J lost 5 bases, and 5 bases stayed unmatched. CDR1 and CDR2 from the germline V gene are MGHDK and SYGVNS. This CDR3 is 15 amino acids long. CDR3 DNA: TGTGCCAGCAGTGAATTAGCAGGGGGCATAGATACGCAGTATTTT. Amino acids: CASSELAGGIDTQYF.

The V gene is TRBV9, the J gene TRBJ2-2; perhaps TRBD2 as D (5 bases). V lost 0 bases, J lost 5 bases, and 8 bases lay in between. The CDR3 extends over 14 amino acids. Germline CDR1 is SGDLS and CDR2 is YYNGEE. CDR3 region: CASSVGGATGELFF. The CDR3 DNA is TGTGCCAGCAGCGTAGGGGGAGCAACCGGGGAGCTGTTTTTT. The full variable domain, with the rest looked up from reference TRBV9 and TRBJ2-2, is DSGVTQTPKHLITATGQRVTLRCSPRSGDLSVYWYQQSLDQGLQFLIQYYNGEERAKGNILERFSAQQFPDLHSELNLSSLELGDSALYFCASSVGGATGELFFGEGSRLTVL.

V is TRBV30 and J is TRBJ2-5; D might be TRBD1 (6 bases). The germline V gene encodes CDR1 GTSNPN and CDR2 SVGIG (reference sequence). This CDR3 contains 13 residues. V lost 0 bases and J 5 bases, leaving 10 bases between the germline ends. Here the CDR3 reads CAWSVGAGETQYF. In nucleotides, the CDR3 is TGTGCCTGGAGTGTGGGGGCCGGGGAGACCCAGTACTTC.

The chain uses TRBV11-2 and TRBJ2-7; D call uncertain. The germline CDR1 and CDR2 sequences are SGHAT and FQNNGV. V was shortened by 5 bases and J by 2 bases, with 13 bases between the two germline ends. This CDR3 comprises 14 residues. The CDR3 region is CASSPPSRPYEQYF. The CDR3 DNA reads as TGTGCCAGCAGCCCTCCGAGCCGCCCCTACGAGCAGTACTTC.